A selection of T cell receptor beta chains follows, all from one sample in a study of blood T cell repertoires in COVID-19. Only in-frame clones appear in the TCRdb table, and some are missing; sequencing was by immunoSEQ multiplex PCR. The sample carries over 150,000 clones, around 84% recorded once. The sequenced material came from peripheral blood. All receptors derive from a man between 50 and 59 years old with active or convalescent COVID-19. CDR3s include the opening cysteine and the closing phenylalanine or tryptophan. The D gene is left open where the match is weak. Clone size, where shown, is once, few, many, or a class for clones that have expanded.

TGTGCCAGCACCCAGATGACAGGGTACGGGTACAATGAGCAGTTCTTC | CASTQMTGYGYNEQFF | TRBV6-6 | - | TRBJ2-1 | TRBD1
TGCAGCGTTTATGAGGGTTGGACTGAAGCTTTCTTT | CSVYEGWTEAFF | TRBV29-1 | - | TRBJ1-1 | -
TGTGCCAGCAGGAAGGACAGGGGTAATACTGAAGCTTTCTTT | CASRKDRGNTEAFF | TRBV5-5 | - | TRBJ1-1 | TRBD1
TGTGCCAGCAGCTTGTCAGGCAGGGTGGAAGAAAAACTGTTTTTT | CASSLSGRVEEKLFF | TRBV5-6 | - | TRBJ1-4 | -
TGTGCCAAGCGACGGAGAGAAGCTTTCTTT | CAKRRREAFF | TRBV5-3 | few | TRBJ1-1 | -
TGTGCTAGTGGTTCCACAGGGTTTAATTCACCCCTCCACTTT | CASGSTGFNSPLHF | TRBV12-5 | - | TRBJ1-6 | -
TGTGCCAGTAAGCGGGAGAAACACACAGATACGCAGTATTTT | CASKREKHTDTQYF | TRBV19 | - | TRBJ2-3 | TRBD2
TGTGCCAGCACCGCCCGGGATGCACCCCTCCACTTT | CASTARDAPLHF | TRBV28 | - | TRBJ1-6 | -
TGTGCCAGCAGCCTAACTAGCGGGGGCATCTACGAGCAGTACTTC | CASSLTSGGIYEQYF | TRBV7-2 | - | TRBJ2-7 | TRBD2
TGTGCCGGACGTTCGGGACAGGAGTATGGCTACACCTTC | CAGRSGQEYGYTF | TRBV6-6 | - | TRBJ1-2 | TRBD1
TGTGCCAGTAGTCCCCGCAGGGGAACCATTTACAATGAGCAGTTCTTC | CASSPRRGTIYNEQFF | TRBV19 | - | TRBJ2-1 | -
TGCGCCAGCAGCCAAGTCCCGACAGGGGGGATCCACTTT | CASSQVPTGGIHF | TRBV4-3 | - | TRBJ1-6 | TRBD1
TGTGCCAGCAGCCAGGGAGGACAGGGTCCGGGTCAGCCCCAGCATTTT | CASSQGGQGPGQPQHF | TRBV4-2 | - | TRBJ1-5 | TRBD1
TGTGCCAGCAGCCAAGAATTACAGGGTTTAATTCAGTACTTC | CASSQELQGLIQYF | TRBV3-1/TRBV3-2 | - | TRBJ2-4 | -
TGTGCCAGCAGCTCCAGAATAGCGGGGGATCGAGATACGCAGTATTTT | CASSSRIAGDRDTQYF | TRBV7-3 | - | TRBJ2-3 | TRBD2
TGTGCCACCAGTGACTCGACCGGGACAGGGGCCTACAATGAGCAGTTCTTC | CATSDSTGTGAYNEQFF | TRBV24-1 | - | TRBJ2-1 | TRBD1
TGTGCCAGCAGCTTAGGCTCTAGCGGACAAGAGACCCAGTACTTC | CASSLGSSGQETQYF | TRBV7-2 | - | TRBJ2-5 | TRBD2
TGTGCCAGCAGCCCTGACAGGGGGACCATGTATGGCTACACCTTC | CASSPDRGTMYGYTF | TRBV27 | - | TRBJ1-2 | TRBD1
TGTGCCAGCAGTCATCCAGACAGAAATCAGCCCCAGCATTTT | CASSHPDRNQPQHF | TRBV6-2/TRBV6-3 | - | TRBJ1-5 | -
TGTGCCAGCAGCCCCATGGAGGCGGCTTTCTTT | CASSPMEAAFF | TRBV7-9 | few | TRBJ1-1 | -
TGTGCCAGCAGCCGCCTTTGGGGGGATGGCTACACCTTC | CASSRLWGDGYTF | TRBV6-5 | - | TRBJ1-2 | -
TGTGCCAGCAGCCAAGACGGGGGGAAGGCGGGCGAGCAGTACTTC | CASSQDGGKAGEQYF | TRBV11-3 | once | TRBJ2-7 | TRBD2
TGTGCCAGCAGCTTTGTAGCGGGATCCTACGAGCAGTACTTC | CASSFVAGSYEQYF | TRBV11-3 | - | TRBJ2-7 | TRBD2
TGCGCCAGCAGCTTCGACAGGGGCGGAAACACCATATATTTT | CASSFDRGGNTIYF | TRBV5-1 | few | TRBJ1-3 | TRBD1
TGTGCCAGCTCACATGCGACAGGGGCTGCCTACGAGCAGTACTTC | CASSHATGAAYEQYF | TRBV18 | many | TRBJ2-7 | TRBD1
TGTGCCAGCAGCCCGCGGGGGCCTGCCTACAATGAGCAGTTCTTC | CASSPRGPAYNEQFF | TRBV11-2 | - | TRBJ2-1 | -
TGCAGTGCTAGTTTTGGGGGGAGATATAGCGCTGAAGCTTTCTTT | CSASFGGRYSAEAFF | TRBV20-1 | - | TRBJ1-1 | -
TGCGCCAGCGGCTTGGGAGAGGCTTACGAGCAGTACTTC | CASGLGEAYEQYF | TRBV5-1 | - | TRBJ2-7 | -
TGTGCCAGCAGCTTGGGGTTAAGGGCCCGGACTGATACGCAGTATTTT | CASSLGLRARTDTQYF | TRBV5-8 | - | TRBJ2-3 | -
TGTGCCAGCAGCCAAGAGCGGAGATCCTACAATGAGCAGTTCTTC | CASSQERRSYNEQFF | TRBV4-2 | once | TRBJ2-1 | -
TGTGCCAGCAGCCAAGGGGGGGGAACCGGGGAGCTGTTTTTT | CASSQGGGTGELFF | TRBV3-1/TRBV3-2 | - | TRBJ2-2 | TRBD2